These 29 T cell receptor beta chains share one sample of origin, sequenced in a study of blood T cell repertoires in COVID-19. Profiling relied on immunoSEQ multiplex PCR, and the TCRdb table lists in-frame clones only, not all of them. The sample lists roughly 43,000 clones, almost 90% occurring once. Sequenced: peripheral blood. All receptors derive from a man aged 45 to 65 with active COVID-19.

This clone was seen only once. The chain couples TRBV10-3 to TRBJ1-2, with D perhaps TRBD1 (6 bases). The CDR3 sequence is 14 residues long. Per germline, CDR1 ENHRY and CDR2 SYGVKD. V lost 11 bases and J lost 1, with 17 bases in between. CDR3 loop: CASNAPGVNYGYTF. As DNA, the CDR3 is TGTGCCTCCAACGCCCCAGGGGTTAACTATGGCTACACCTTC.

The chain joins TRBV6-5 to TRBJ1-6; 10 bases align to TRBD1. CDR1 is MNHEY, CDR2 SVGAGI, per germline. V trimming: 7 bases; J trimming: 10 bases; junction bases outside the gene matches: 7. This CDR3 comprises 14 residues. CDR3 nucleotides: TGTGCCAGCAAAGGGACAGGGGTCGGATCACCCCTCCACTTT. Protein product: CASKGTGVGSPLHF.

The rearrangement uses TRBV4-1 and TRBJ1-2, with TRBD1 matching 7 bases. CDR1 MGHRA and CDR2 YSYEKL come from the germline V gene. V shed 4 bases, J shed 0 bases, and the junction held 11 bases outside the gene matches. The CDR3 is made up of 17 amino acids. CDR3 protein: CASSPQTDRVSNYGYTF. Here the CDR3 DNA reads TGCGCCAGCAGCCCACAAACTGACAGGGTATCTAACTATGGCTACACCTTC.

The chain recombines TRBV5-4 with TRBJ2-4; TRBD2 is a possible D gene (5 bases). The V gene's germline CDR1 is SGHNT and CDR2 YYREEE (reference sequence). Trimming took 4 bases from V and 5 from J, leaving 10 bases between them. This CDR3 has 13 residues. The CDR3 coding sequence is TGTGCCAGCAGCGCCGGGAAAGAAAACATTCAGTACTTC. As protein: CASSAGKENIQYF.

The genes are TRBV5-1 and TRBJ1-1, with 12 bases lining up with TRBD1. Germline-derived CDR1 and CDR2 are SGHRS and YFSETQ. V trimming: 7 bases; J trimming: 7 bases; junction bases outside the gene matches: 8. The CDR3 loop spans 14 amino acids. The CDR3 loop reads CASGTGGESNEAFF. The CDR3, as DNA: TGCGCCAGCGGGACAGGGGGCGAGAGCAATGAAGCTTTCTTT.

The rearrangement joins TRBV27 to TRBJ1-1, with D perhaps matching TRBD1 (5 bases). Germline V gene lookup returns CDR1 MNHEY and CDR2 SMNVEV (reference sequence). The CDR3 covers 16 residues. Trimming removed 5 bases at V and 0 bases at J, with 16 bases between. In DNA form, the CDR3 reads TGTGCCAGCAGTACCGCTCTAGGGGTCATGAACACTGAAGCTTTCTTT. Amino acid sequence: CASSTALGVMNTEAFF.

The V gene is TRBV24-1, the J gene TRBJ2-2; 9 bases are shared with TRBD1. Trimming cost V 2 bases and J 7 bases; bases outside gene matches: 7. Looked up from germline, CDR1 is KGHDR and CDR2 is SFDVKD. This CDR3 contains 16 residues. CDR3 coding DNA: TGTGCCACCAGTGATTATACAGGGGGCTTGAACGGGGAGCTGTTTTTT. Translation gives CATSDYTGGLNGELFF.

V gene TRBV5-4 combines with J gene TRBJ2-3, with 9 bases matching TRBD2. Unmatched junction bases numbered 4, after V lost 0 bases and J lost 2 bases. This CDR3 spans 16 amino acids. Germline CDR1 is SGHNT and CDR2 is YYREEE (reference sequence). The CDR3 region has the DNA TGTGCCAGCAGCTTGGAAGCGGGGGGTTACACAGATACGCAGTATTTT. It translates to CASSLEAGGYTDTQYF.

This clone was detected only a few times. The genes are TRBV28 and TRBJ2-7, with 7 bases aligning to TRBD1. The CDR3 has 14 residues. After removal of 6 bases from V and 2 bases from J, the junction contained 7 bases not matched to a gene. Per germline, CDR1 MDHEN and CDR2 SYDVKM. The chain's CDR3 is CASRVATGTYEQYF. CDR3 bases: TGTGCCAGCAGGGTCGCGACAGGGACCTACGAGCAGTACTTC. Complete variable domain (other parts from reference TRBV28 and TRBJ2-7): DVKVTQSSRYLVKRTGEKVFLECVQDMDHENMFWYRQDPGLGLRLIYFSYDVKMKEKGDIPEGYSVSREKKERFSLILESASTNQTSMYLCASRVATGTYEQYFGPGTRLTVT.

V and J are TRBV7-2 and TRBJ1-1, with D possibly TRBD1 on 5 matching bases. Trimming cost V 2 bases and J 4 bases, with 20 bases left between them. Germline V gene sequence: CDR1 SGHTA, CDR2 FQGNSA. The CDR3 length is 17 residues. CDR3 protein: CASSLIEGRAFVTEAFF. DNA for the CDR3: TGTGCCAGCAGCTTAATAGAGGGGAGGGCGTTTGTCACTGAAGCTTTCTTT. The full variable domain, with the rest looked up from reference TRBV7-2 and TRBJ1-1, is GAGVSQSPSNKVTEKGKDVELRCDPISGHTALYWYRQSLGQGLEFLIYFQGNSAPDKSGLPSDRFSAERTGGSVSTLTIQRTQQEDSAVYLCASSLIEGRAFVTEAFFGQGTRLTVV.

This chain connects TRBV5-1 to TRBJ2-2; tentatively, D is TRBD1 (5 bases). Deletions cut 1 base from V and 5 bases from J, with 15 bases between. Germline CDR1 is SGHRS and CDR2 is YFSETQ. The CDR3 is 16 amino acids. In DNA form, the CDR3 reads TGCGCCAGCAGCTTGTGGCAGGGCGTTGGAACCGGGGAGCTGTTTTTT. Translating it yields CASSLWQGVGTGELFF.

The V gene is TRBV9, the J gene TRBJ2-3; D gene unclear. The CDR3 totals 13 residues. V dropped 1 base and J dropped 3 bases, with 6 bases sitting between them. The germline V gene has CDR1 SGDLS and CDR2 YYNGEE. This CDR3 is CASSVTQTDTQYF. DNA of the CDR3: TGTGCCAGCAGCGTAACCCAGACAGATACGCAGTATTTT.

J is TRBJ2-1 and V is TRBV5-1; 16 nucleotides line up with TRBD2. V gave up 0 bases and J gave up 4 bases; unmatched junction bases: 4. The CDR3 runs 18 residues. CDR1 is SGHRS and CDR2 is YFSETQ in the germline V gene. The CDR3 is CASSLVGLAGGLYNEQFF. The CDR3 coding sequence is TGCGCCAGCAGCTTGGTGGGACTAGCGGGGGGGCTGTACAATGAGCAGTTCTTC.

The chain joins TRBV5-4 to TRBJ1-1; D is uncertain. Germline lookup yields CDR1 SGHNT and CDR2 YYREEE (reference sequence). CDR3 length equals 13 residues. V was cut by 0 bases and J by 1 base, with 4 bases left in between. The CDR3 sequence is CASSLGPNTEAFF. CDR3 in DNA: TGTGCCAGCAGCTTGGGGCCGAACACTGAAGCTTTCTTT.

This chain links TRBV7-9 with TRBJ2-1; no definite D call. Trimming left V 1 base short and J 0 bases short, with 10 bases between. The CDR3 runs to 16 residues. Germline loops: CDR1 SEHNR, CDR2 FQNEAQ (reference sequence). CDR3 loop: CASSLVYSSSYNEQFF. For the CDR3, the DNA is TGTGCCAGCAGCTTAGTTTACTCGAGCTCCTACAATGAGCAGTTCTTC.

This clone has just a few counts. V gene TRBV6-5 combines with J gene TRBJ2-7; weak D call: TRBD1 (6 bases). Germline-derived CDR1 and CDR2 are MNHEY and SVGAGI. Trimming stripped 7 bases from V and 5 bases from J, with 18 bases between. This CDR3 region has 14 residues. The CDR3 is CASNPLQGSDEQYF. Written as DNA, the CDR3 is TGTGCCAGCAACCCCTTACAGGGCAGCGACGAGCAGTACTTC.

This clone is a singleton in its sample. This chain connects TRBV30 to TRBJ1-2, with a tentative D call TRBD1 (6 bases). Trimming left V 8 bases short and J 1 base short, with 14 bases between. Germline values: CDR1 GTSNPN, CDR2 SVGIG (reference sequence). The CDR3 is 13 residues long. DNA of the CDR3: TGTGCCGGGGGGCGGCCATTTAACTATGGCTACACCTTC. It specifies CAGGRPFNYGYTF.

This chain uses TRBV10-2 with TRBJ1-1; the match to TRBD1 covers 7 bases. Per the germline V gene, CDR1 is WSHSY and CDR2 is SAAADI. The V gene end was trimmed by 8 bases and the J gene end by 7 bases; junction bases not matched to a gene: 13. The CDR3 runs to 14 residues. The CDR3 DNA reads TGCGCCAGCCGGGTCCCCGACAGGGTTGGTGAAGCTTTCTTT. Translation gives CASRVPDRVGEAFF.

As for this clone: One junction end does not reproduce the germline sequence, and a read error may be involved. V and J are TRBV18 and TRBJ1-3; 7 nucleotides match TRBD1. The V gene's germline CDR1 is KGHSH and CDR2 LQKENI. The CDR3 sequence is 12 residues long. The CDR3 protein is CASSPQETGQHF. DNA for the CDR3: TGTGCCAGCTCACCACAAGAGACAGGGCAACATTTT.

The V call is TRBV7-3, the J call TRBJ2-1, with 8 bases identical to TRBD1. This CDR3 has 16 amino acids. The junction had 9 bases not matched to a gene; V was cut back by 2 bases and J by 6 bases. Germline-derived CDR1 and CDR2 are SGHTA and FQGTGA. CDR3 in DNA: TGTGCCAGCAGCTTACGCGGACAGGGACGTGGCAATGAGCAGTTCTTC. Translated: CASSLRGQGRGNEQFF.

The chain carries TRBV9 and TRBJ2-2, with TRBD1 matching over 8 bases. Germline lookup yields CDR1 SGDLS and CDR2 YYNGEE. V shed 3 bases and J 8 bases; nucleotides not matched to a gene: 9. The CDR3 has 15 amino acids. The CDR3 bases are TGTGCCAGCAGCGGGTCGGACAGGGTGATTGGGGAGCTGTTTTTT. Its translation: CASSGSDRVIGELFF.

The chain is built from TRBV2 and TRBJ1-5; no clear D gene. The germline V gene has CDR1 SNHLY and CDR2 FYNNEI. The V end lost 4 bases, the J end lost 10 bases, and 17 bases lay between the germline ends. This CDR3 region has 14 residues. CDR3 sequence (DNA): TGTGCCAGCAGTGGCGGCAGAGGGTTCGGACCCCAGCATTTT. Translation gives CASSGGRGFGPQHF.

The rearrangement joins TRBV6-5 to TRBJ1-1; tentative D call: TRBD1 (5 bases). V dropped 0 bases and J dropped 7 bases, with 9 bases sitting between them. Germline V gives CDR1 MNHEY, CDR2 SVGAGI. There are 13 residues in the CDR3. DNA of the CDR3: TGTGCCAGCAGTTACTCGGGGGGTTTTGAAGCTTTCTTT. This encodes CASSYSGGFEAFF.

The gene calls are TRBV11-2 and TRBJ2-5; 8 bases match TRBD2. The germline V gene has CDR1 SGHAT and CDR2 FQNNGV. CDR3 size: 14 residues. The trim removed 2 bases at V and 5 bases at J, leaving 4 bases unmatched. CDR3: CASSLLAGRETQYF. The CDR3 DNA is TGTGCCAGCAGCTTATTAGCGGGGAGGGAGACCCAGTACTTC.

The gene calls are TRBV6-4 and TRBJ2-3; 14 nucleotides agree with TRBD2. Trimming removed 5 bases from V and 3 bases from J; junction bases left unmatched: 10. In germline, CDR1 is MRHNA, CDR2 SNTAGT. CDR3 length: 18 residues. The CDR3 spells CASSRRPGLAGETDTQYF. The CDR3 coding sequence is TGTGCCAGCAGTCGCCGACCGGGACTAGCGGGGGAGACAGATACGCAGTATTTT.

CDR3 amino acids: CASSLQGGYEQYF. CDR3 in DNA: TGTGCCAGCAGTTTACAGGGCGGATACGAGCAGTACTTC. This chain uses TRBV28 with TRBJ2-7; possibly TRBD1 for D (5 bases). Looked up from germline, CDR1 is MDHEN and CDR2 is SYDVKM. V was trimmed by 2 bases and J by 4 bases, leaving 9 bases between them. This CDR3 comprises 13 residues. Full variable domain (outside the CDR3, taken from reference TRBV28 and TRBJ2-7): DVKVTQSSRYLVKRTGEKVFLECVQDMDHENMFWYRQDPGLGLRLIYFSYDVKMKEKGDIPEGYSVSREKKERFSLILESASTNQTSMYLCASSLQGGYEQYFGPGTRLTVT.

This clone was seen a few times. This chain connects TRBV5-6 to TRBJ1-2; weak D call: TRBD1 (6 bases). CDR1 is SGHDT, CDR2 YYEEEE, per germline. The CDR3 runs to 13 residues. Trimming pared 5 bases from V and 5 bases from J, leaving 13 bases between. CDR3: CASRLIQGYGYTF. The CDR3 DNA sequence: TGTGCCAGCAGACTAATACAGGGTTATGGCTACACCTTC.

The J gene is TRBJ2-1, the V gene TRBV30; weak D call: TRBD2 (7 bases). V lost 2 bases to trimming and J lost 7 bases, with 24 bases between them. The CDR3 covers 17 residues. CDR1 and CDR2 from the germline V gene are GTSNPN and SVGIG (reference sequence). The CDR3 is CAWSPRAGALINNEQFF. The CDR3 coding sequence is TGTGCCTGGAGTCCCCGGGCGGGGGCCCTCATAAATAATGAGCAGTTCTTC.

There are a few counts of this clone. This chain uses TRBV30 with TRBJ2-7; D may be TRBD1 (5 bases). Trimming shortened V by 2 bases and J by 2 bases, and 7 bases separated the two germline ends. Looked up from germline, CDR1 is GTSNPN and CDR2 is SVGIG (reference sequence). This CDR3 has 12 residues. The CDR3: CAWSRGPYEQYF. In nucleotides, the CDR3 is TGTGCCTGGAGTAGGGGCCCCTACGAGCAGTACTTC.